This TCR beta chain was obtained from a study of blood T cell repertoires in COVID-19. Libraries were prepared by immunoSEQ multiplex PCR; TCRdb keeps only in-frame clonotypes and omits some of them. The sample shows under 400,000 clones, approximately 89% of them seen only once. V lost 5 bases, J lost 1 base, and 8 bases stayed unmatched. Germline CDR1 and CDR2: LGHDT and YNNKEL (reference sequence). The CDR3 is 17 amino acids. The chain uses TRBV3-1 (or the pseudogene TRBV3-2) and TRBJ2-1; 10 bases agree with TRBD1. The clonotype was recovered from a woman aged 60-75 years with COVID-19, enrolled during active disease. The source material was peripheral blood. The CDR3 loop is CASSGRGTGESYNEQFF. CDR3 sequence (DNA): TGTGCCAGCAGCGGCCGGGGGACAGGGGAATCCTACAATGAGCAGTTCTTC.